This passage covers 26 T cell receptor beta chains from one sample sequenced in a study of blood T cell repertoires in COVID-19 (dated by TCRdb to 2019 to 2021). The library was generated by the immunoSEQ multiplex PCR assay. In TCRdb, the immuneACCESS table is reduced to in-frame sequences with V and J assigned. These tables do not hold every clone; where another copy was compared, an unresolved V gene accounts for under half, and the others remain unexplained. Across this sample there are approximately 100,000 clones, with 71% seen only once. Clones ranked in the top ten supply about 0.85% of the sample. Specimen: peripheral blood. The receptors come from a human donor with acute or convalescent COVID-19. The donor label of this sample is uncertain.

V gene TRBV28 combines with J gene TRBJ1-1; weak D call: TRBD1 (6 bases). The CDR3 has 14 amino acids. CDR1 and CDR2 from the germline V gene are MDHEN and SYDVKM. Trimming cost V 8 bases and J 0 bases, with 13 bases left between them. The CDR3 reads CASLGAAMNTEAFF. The CDR3 nucleotides read TGTGCCAGCTTGGGGGCCGCAATGAACACTGAAGCTTTCTTT.

The genes are TRBV15 and TRBJ1-4; D not certain. The V end lost 0 bases, the J end lost 0 bases, and 11 bases lay between the germline ends. Germline V gene sequence: CDR1 LNHNV, CDR2 YYDKDF (reference sequence). The CDR3 extends over 17 amino acids. The CDR3 protein is CATSRDYQATTNEKLFF. The CDR3 region has the DNA TGTGCCACCAGCAGAGACTATCAGGCAACAACTAATGAAAAACTGTTTTTT.

The chain couples TRBV2 to TRBJ1-2; 10 nucleotides align to TRBD1. Germline V gene data show CDR1 as SNHLY and CDR2 as FYNNEI. Unmatched junction bases numbered 12, after V lost 7 bases and J lost 7 bases. This CDR3 has 15 residues. CDR3 DNA: TGTGCCAGCACAACGGGGGACAGGGGACTTGGTGGCTACACCTTC. Translated, it gives CASTTGDRGLGGYTF.

This clone was detected only a few times. The V call is TRBV6-5, the J call TRBJ1-5; 7 nucleotides align to TRBD1. J was trimmed by 3 bases and V by 8 bases; bases with no gene match: 7. CDR3 length equals 14 residues. The V gene's germline CDR1 is MNHEY and CDR2 SVGAGI. The DNA for the CDR3 is TGTGCCAGCTCCCGAGGGGGCCCCAATCAGCCCCAGCATTTT. Residues: CASSRGGPNQPQHF.

The table lists this clone with a few counts. The chain joins TRBV15 to TRBJ1-1, with a weak D call TRBD1 (6 bases). CDR3 length: 16 residues. Germline CDR1 reads LNHNV; CDR2 reads YYDKDF (reference sequence). The V end was cut by 0 bases, the J end by 0 bases, with 11 bases between. The CDR3 nucleotides read TGTGCCACCAGCAGAGACTACAGGGCGATGAACACTGAAGCTTTCTTT. This translates into CATSRDYRAMNTEAFF.

The chain joins TRBV7-2 to TRBJ2-7; 7 nucleotides line up with TRBD1. This CDR3 is 15 amino acids long. Unmatched junction bases numbered 11, after V lost 5 bases and J lost 4 bases. Germline V gene data show CDR1 as SGHTA and CDR2 as FQGNSA. CDR3 in amino acids: CASSPPPGQSYEQYF. For the CDR3, the DNA is TGTGCCAGCAGCCCTCCACCGGGACAGTCTTACGAGCAGTACTTC.

The V call is TRBV3-1 (or the pseudogene TRBV3-2), the J call TRBJ2-6; possibly TRBD1 for D (6 bases). The CDR3 has 16 residues. Germline CDR1 LGHDT, CDR2 YNNKEL (reference sequence). V dropped 4 bases and J dropped 1 base, with 11 bases sitting between them. The CDR3 here is CASSLGQPSGANVLTF. CDR3 DNA: TGTGCCAGCAGCCTCGGACAGCCATCTGGGGCCAACGTCCTGACTTTC.

This clone came up many times. The chain has TRBV18 and TRBJ1-3, with D possibly TRBD1 on 5 matching bases. The V end lost 1 base, the J end lost 2 bases, and 12 bases lay between the germline ends. In germline, CDR1 is KGHSH, CDR2 LQKENI. The CDR3 covers 16 residues. CDR3 amino acids: CASSPLGQGAGNTIYF. The CDR3 coding sequence is TGTGCCAGCTCACCACTGGGGCAAGGTGCTGGAAACACCATATATTTT. Variable domain in full (rest from reference TRBV18 and TRBJ1-3): NAGVMQNPRHLVRRRGQEARLRCSPMKGHSHVYWYRQLPEEGLKFMVYLQKENIIDESGMPKERFSAEFPKEGPSILRIQQVVRGDSAAYFCASSPLGQGAGNTIYFGEGSWLTVV.

The V and J genes are TRBV10-3 and TRBJ1-5; 11 bases are a match to TRBD1. CDR3 length equals 18 residues. Germline CDR1 reads ENHRY; CDR2 reads SYGVKD. Trimming took 10 bases from V and 4 from J; bases not matched to a gene: 18. The CDR3 sequence: CATLPGEKDRGQNQPQHF. CDR3 DNA sequence: TGTGCCACCCTCCCGGGAGAAAAGGACAGGGGGCAAAATCAGCCCCAGCATTTT.

The chain employs TRBV19 and TRBJ2-4; TRBD1 agrees at 7 bases. J gave up 1 base and V 7 bases, and 10 bases lay outside the gene matches. The CDR3 totals 16 residues. From germline, CDR1 is LNHDA and CDR2 SQIVND (reference sequence). Here the CDR3 reads CASTNEQGKAKNIQYF. CDR3 nucleotide sequence: TGTGCCAGTACCAATGAACAGGGGAAGGCCAAAAACATTCAGTACTTC.

This clone was seen just once. The genes are TRBV9 and TRBJ2-5, with 10 positions matching TRBD1. Germline V gives CDR1 SGDLS, CDR2 YYNGEE. J gave up 5 bases and V 1 base, and 8 bases lay outside the gene matches. The CDR3 covers 16 residues. The CDR3, as DNA: TGTGCCAGCAGCGTACAAAGGACAGGGGGGCTGGAGACCCAGTACTTC. This encodes CASSVQRTGGLETQYF.

This chain connects TRBV14 to TRBJ2-6, with 8 nucleotides matching TRBD1. Looked up from germline, CDR1 is SGHDN and CDR2 is FVKESK. The CDR3 is 16 amino acids. After removal of 10 bases from V and 0 bases from J, the junction contained 8 bases not matched to a gene. DNA for the CDR3: TGTGCCACTGGACAGGGCCCTTACTCTGGGGCCAACGTCCTGACTTTC. Its protein product is CATGQGPYSGANVLTF.

The chain carries TRBV11-2 and TRBJ1-1, with D possibly TRBD1 on 5 matching bases. Germline-derived CDR1 and CDR2 are SGHAT and FQNNGV. The CDR3 runs 14 residues. V was clipped by 2 bases and J by 7 bases, with 14 bases between them. CDR3 nucleotides: TGTGCCAGCAGCTTAACCACAGGAAGCTATGAAGCTTTCTTT. Translated, it gives CASSLTTGSYEAFF.

The gene calls are TRBV23-1 and TRBJ2-7; the D is unclear. TRBV23-1 is an ORF; its function is uncertain. The V end lost 2 bases, the J end lost 6 bases, and 11 bases lay between the germline ends. CDR3 length: 13 residues. In nucleotides, the CDR3 is TGCGCCAGCAGTCAACCGTGCAGTATCGAGCAGTACGTC. Translated: CASSQPCSIEQYV.

The genes are TRBV6-4 and TRBJ2-1, with 8 bases matching TRBD2. Germline trimming cut 3 bases from V and 7 bases from J; bases unmatched to any gene: 8. The CDR3 length is 15 residues. Looked up from germline, CDR1 is MRHNA and CDR2 is SNTAGT. In DNA form, the CDR3 reads TGTGCCAGCAGTGAAGCGAGCGGGGGATGGAATGAGCAGTTCTTC. It codes for CASSEASGGWNEQFF.

The rearrangement uses TRBV24-1 and TRBJ2-1; 9 bases map to TRBD2. This CDR3 is 15 amino acids long. The germline V gene has CDR1 KGHDR and CDR2 SFDVKD. Trimming took 7 bases from V and 4 from J; bases not matched to a gene: 7. As DNA, the CDR3 is TGTGCCACCAGACCCGGGACTAGCTTATACAATGAGCAGTTCTTC. It codes for CATRPGTSLYNEQFF.

The V call is TRBV4-1, the J call TRBJ2-4; D is perhaps TRBD1 (5 bases). CDR1 MGHRA and CDR2 YSYEKL come from the germline V gene. The CDR3 sequence is 16 residues long. Trimming took off 0 bases at V and 0 bases at J, with 9 bases between the two ends. The CDR3 nucleotides are TGCGCCAGCAGCCAAGATAGGGGTTTAGCCAAAAACATTCAGTACTTC. Residues: CASSQDRGLAKNIQYF.

This chain joins TRBV6-5 and TRBJ1-1; D is unclear. Trimming took off 3 bases at V and 2 bases at J, with 10 bases between the two ends. The length of the CDR3 is 14 residues. From germline, CDR1 is MNHEY and CDR2 SVGAGI. The CDR3, as DNA: TGTGCCAGCAGTTATGAGGAGGGAAACACTGAAGCTTTCTTT. It codes for CASSYEEGNTEAFF.

The chain links TRBV18 to TRBJ2-1; TRBD1 matches at 9 bases. The CDR3 loop spans 16 amino acids. The ends lost 4 bases at V and 5 bases at J; junction bases unmatched: 9. Germline V gene lookup returns CDR1 KGHSH and CDR2 LQKENI. CDR3 in amino acids: CASSQDRGRQDNEQFF. CDR3 nucleotide sequence: TGTGCCAGCTCACAGGACAGGGGACGTCAAGACAATGAGCAGTTCTTC.

V usage is TRBV6-6 and J usage is TRBJ1-3; tentative D call: TRBD1 (5 bases). Germline V CDR1 and CDR2: MNHNY, SVGAGI (reference sequence). The CDR3 sequence is 15 residues long. V lost 6 bases, J lost 0 bases, and 12 bases lay in between. DNA for the CDR3: TGTGCCAGCAGGCCCCGGGGGAGCTCTGGAAACACCATATATTTT. Protein: CASRPRGSSGNTIYF.

This clone was seen once. The gene calls are TRBV24-1 and TRBJ2-3; 9 nucleotides match TRBD2. This CDR3 is built from 16 residues. V lost 12 bases, J lost 2 bases, and 14 bases stayed unmatched. Germline CDR1 reads KGHDR; CDR2 reads SFDVKD. The CDR3 loop is CASSGAGGRFTDTQYF. DNA for the CDR3: TGTGCCTCATCCGGGGCGGGGGGGCGGTTCACAGATACGCAGTATTTT.

Notes on this clone: Sequence at one end of the junction differs from germline and may be a read error. The rearrangement uses TRBV2 and TRBJ2-5, with no clear D. There are 14 residues in the CDR3. CDR1 is SNHLY, CDR2 FYNNEI, per germline. The CDR3: CASSGAPNHETQYF. The CDR3 DNA reads as TGTGCCAGCAGTGGGGCCCCCAACCACGAGACCCAGTACTTC.

The chain's CDR3 is CASSYSGARNEKLFF. CDR3 coding DNA: TGTGCCAGCAGTTACTCAGGGGCGCGGAATGAAAAACTGTTTTTT. The chain recombines TRBV6-5 with TRBJ1-4, with TRBD1 as a possible D gene (5 bases). V lost 0 bases and J lost 5, with 10 bases in between. The CDR3 loop spans 15 amino acids. Germline-derived CDR1 and CDR2 are MNHEY and SVGAGI.

CDR3 nucleotides: TGTGCCAGCAGTCCATACCGTAAGGACAGGGGTACGGACTATGGCTACACCTTC. Encoded protein: CASSPYRKDRGTDYGYTF. The chain couples TRBV6-6 to TRBJ1-2; 9 nucleotides line up with TRBD1. J was trimmed by 3 bases and V by 5 bases; bases with no gene match: 16. The CDR3 is made up of 18 amino acids. CDR1 and CDR2 from the germline V gene are MNHNY and SVGAGI (reference sequence).

This clone has just a few counts. The J gene is TRBJ2-7, the V gene TRBV4-1; 9 bases fit TRBD1. V shed 5 bases and J 2 bases; nucleotides not matched to a gene: 13. The CDR3 covers 17 residues. Germline V gene lookup returns CDR1 MGHRA and CDR2 YSYEKL. The CDR3 nucleotides are TGCGCCAGCAGCTCCAGTTCGGACAGGGGAGCAACCTACGAGCAGTACTTC. It yields the protein CASSSSSDRGATYEQYF.

This sequence joins TRBV20-1 and TRBJ2-1; a possible D gene is TRBD2 (6 bases). The CDR3 is 15 residues long. Trimming left V 3 bases short and J 0 bases short, with 12 bases between. In germline, CDR1 is DFQATT, CDR2 SNEGSKA (reference sequence). The CDR3 coding sequence is TGCAGTGCTAGTTCCCGGGGGAGCTCCTACAATGAGCAGTTCTTC. Residues: CSASSRGSSYNEQFF.